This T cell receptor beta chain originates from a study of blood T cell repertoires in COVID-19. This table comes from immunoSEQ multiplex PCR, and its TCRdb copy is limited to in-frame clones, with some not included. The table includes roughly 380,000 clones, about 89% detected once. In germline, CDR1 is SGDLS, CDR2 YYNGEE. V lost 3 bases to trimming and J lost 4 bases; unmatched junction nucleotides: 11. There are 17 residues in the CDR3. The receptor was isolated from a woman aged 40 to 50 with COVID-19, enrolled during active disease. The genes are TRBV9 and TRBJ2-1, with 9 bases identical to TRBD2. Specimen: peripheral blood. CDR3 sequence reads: CASSGIGAGGSYNEQFF. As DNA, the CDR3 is TGTGCCAGCAGCGGAATAGGAGCGGGAGGATCTTACAATGAGCAGTTCTTC.